Sequencing of this T cell receptor (beta chain) was carried out in a study of cytomegalovirus exposure and HLA in healthy donors. Study-wide results and limits: Some V segments, including TRBV6-2 and TRBV6-3, were excluded as indistinguishable. A missense DCLRE1C variant was associated with V- and J-gene trimming of TCR beta chains in a later analysis, and an independent cohort replicated the association. Reports indicate that TCR beta sequences accurately predicted the HLA-A and HLA-B alleles of most subjects.

To note about this clone: Its specificity is not known.

PCR used 60 Vbeta primers and 13 Jbeta primers. Only in-frame clones appear in the TCRdb table, and some are missing; sequencing was by immunoSEQ multiplex PCR. The sample records 90,000 to 150,000 clones, roughly four fifths being singletons. Germline V gene lookup returns CDR1 SEHNR and CDR2 FQNEAQ (reference sequence). This CDR3 contains 15 residues. Trimming pared 1 base from V and 9 bases from J, leaving 16 bases between. The sequence was obtained from a woman aged 18 to 35 in good health and CMV-seronegative. V gene TRBV7-9 combines with J gene TRBJ2-1, with a possible D match to TRBD2 (7 bases). The sample was PBMCs. For the CDR3, the DNA is TGTGCCAGCAGCTTAGAGGGGGGGCGCAGGGGTGAGCAGTTCTTC. Translating it yields CASSLEGGRRGEQFF.